Each of the 8 T cell receptor beta chains below was sequenced from the same sample in a study of blood T cell repertoires in COVID-19. Profiling relied on immunoSEQ multiplex PCR, and the TCRdb table lists in-frame clones only, not all of them. The table includes 100,000 or so clones, about 89% detected once. Sequenced input: peripheral blood. These receptors all stem from a man between 60 and 70 years old with acute or convalescent COVID-19.

The chain recombines TRBV5-1 with TRBJ2-1; 9 nucleotides match TRBD1. V shed 3 bases, J shed 1 base, and the junction held 8 bases outside the gene matches. The germline CDR1 and CDR2 sequences are SGHRS and YFSETQ. CDR3 length: 17 residues. The CDR3 loop is CASSSSVGTGSYNEQFF. Here the CDR3 DNA reads TGCGCCAGCAGCTCGAGTGTCGGGACAGGGTCCTACAATGAGCAGTTCTTC.

This chain joins TRBV9 and TRBJ2-1; 8 bases map to TRBD1. J gave up 7 bases and V 5 bases, and 11 bases lay outside the gene matches. The CDR3 consists of 15 residues. Per germline, CDR1 SGDLS and CDR2 YYNGEE. Here the CDR3 reads CASRDDRGGKNEQFF. CDR3 DNA sequence: TGTGCCAGCAGGGATGACAGGGGTGGGAAAAATGAGCAGTTCTTC.

V gene TRBV2 combines with J gene TRBJ1-2; TRBD1 matches 7 bases. This CDR3 has 13 residues. Germline V lookup: CDR1 SNHLY, CDR2 FYNNEI. The J segment lost 12 bases and the V segment lost 5 bases, leaving 12 bases of the junction unmatched. This CDR3 is CASSRSPLTGNTF. In DNA, the CDR3 is TGTGCCAGCAGTCGCTCCCCTCTGACAGGGAACACCTTC. The variable domain in full, with the rest retrieved from reference TRBV2 and TRBJ1-2, is EPEVTQTPSHQVTQMGQEVILRCVPISNHLYFYWYRQILGQKVEFLVSFYNNEISEKSEIFDDQFSVERPDGSNFTLKIRSTKLEDSAMYFCASSRSPLTGNTFGSGTRLTVV.

V usage is TRBV6-4 and J usage is TRBJ2-1, with TRBD1 identical over 7 bases. This CDR3 region has 15 residues. Germline trimming cut 0 bases from V and 3 bases from J; bases unmatched to any gene: 2. Germline values: CDR1 MRHNA, CDR2 SNTAGT. CDR3 sequence reads: CASSDSGGFYNEQFF. The CDR3, as DNA: TGTGCCAGCAGTGACTCAGGGGGCTTCTACAATGAGCAGTTCTTC.

This clone was detected only once. The chain has TRBV3-1 (or the pseudogene TRBV3-2) and TRBJ2-3; TRBD2 might be the D (6 bases). Germline V lookup: CDR1 LGHDT, CDR2 YNNKEL (reference sequence). V was trimmed by 0 bases and J by 6 bases, leaving 19 bases between them. The CDR3 covers 17 residues. The CDR3 DNA reads TGTGCCAGCAGCCAAGACGCACCGACTAGTGGGTGGGATACGCAGTATTTT. This translates into CASSQDAPTSGWDTQYF.

This sequence joins TRBV2 and TRBJ2-3; D is perhaps TRBD2 (6 bases). Germline CDR1 and CDR2: SNHLY and FYNNEI. Trimming pared 6 bases from V and 5 bases from J, leaving 12 bases between. The CDR3 consists of 13 residues. The CDR3 DNA sequence: TGTGCCAGCAGGGGCCAGGAGGGAGATACGCAGTATTTT. Protein: CASRGQEGDTQYF. Together with reference TRBV2 and TRBJ2-3, the CDR3 gives the full variable domain: EPEVTQTPSHQVTQMGQEVILRCVPISNHLYFYWYRQILGQKVEFLVSFYNNEISEKSEIFDDQFSVERPDGSNFTLKIRSTKLEDSAMYFCASRGQEGDTQYFGPGTRLTVL.

This rearrangement joins TRBV11-3 to TRBJ1-3; weak D call: TRBD1 (6 bases). CDR3 length: 16 residues. Germline V gene sequence: CDR1 SGHNT, CDR2 YENEEA. V was pared by 3 bases and J by 1 base, with 13 bases between. The CDR3: CASSLVGDTSGNTIYF. The CDR3 DNA sequence: TGTGCCAGCAGCTTGGTTGGGGACACTTCTGGAAACACCATATATTTT.

The CDR3 sequence: CASSNPGQGSRDV. As DNA, the CDR3 is TGTGCCAGCAGCAACCCGGGACAGGGCAGTCGAGACGTC. J is TRBJ2-7 and V is TRBV5-8, with 9 positions matching TRBD1. This CDR3 spans 13 amino acids. Germline V gene lookup returns CDR1 SGHTS and CDR2 YDEGEE.